One and the same sample provided the 28 T cell receptor beta chains below, sequenced in a study of shared clonotypes between healthy human individuals. Here immunoSEQ multiplex PCR was the method, and the copy in TCRdb shows in-frame clones only, minus some. This sample yields about 1 million clones, of which around 74% are seen a single time; about 1.5% belongs to the top ten. Input material: memory CD4+ T cells sorted from blood. The subset: CD45RA-negative fraction. These receptor sequences come from a man aged 18 to 35 in good health.

This clone was seen only a few times. The V gene is TRBV10-3, the J gene TRBJ1-1; perhaps TRBD1 as D (6 bases). CDR1 ENHRY and CDR2 SYGVKD come from the germline V gene. The CDR3 length is 12 residues. The V end lost 11 bases, the J end lost 4 bases, and 14 bases lay between the germline ends. The DNA of the CDR3 is TGTGCCTGTAAGGCCAGGGGCACTGAAGCTTTCTTT. It codes for CACKARGTEAFF.

This chain joins TRBV6-1 and TRBJ1-4; D is ambiguous. V lost 6 bases to trimming and J lost 4 bases, with 6 bases between them. This CDR3 contains 12 residues. Per the germline V gene, CDR1 is MNHNS and CDR2 is SASEGT. CDR3 amino acids: CASRENNEKLFF. As DNA, the CDR3 is TGTGCCAGCAGGGAGAATAATGAAAAACTGTTTTTT.

V is TRBV5-1 and J is TRBJ2-7; no definite D call. The CDR3 totals 13 residues. Trimming cost V 4 bases and J 0 bases, with 8 bases left between them. The germline V gene encodes CDR1 SGHRS and CDR2 YFSETQ. The CDR3 DNA sequence: TGCGCCAGCAGCGAACTCATCTCCTACGAGCAGTACTTC. Translation: CASSELISYEQYF.

This clone was observed a handful of times. The chain employs TRBV5-1 and TRBJ2-3, with D unresolved. Germline loops: CDR1 SGHRS, CDR2 YFSETQ. CDR3 length: 14 residues. V was shortened by 0 bases and J by 3 bases, with 8 bases between the two germline ends. CDR3 sequence: CASSLDQATDTQYF. The CDR3 DNA reads as TGCGCCAGCAGCTTGGATCAGGCGACAGATACGCAGTATTTT.

The chain combines TRBV5-1 with TRBJ2-7; D is ambiguous. The CDR3 is made up of 12 amino acids. CDR1 is SGHRS and CDR2 is YFSETQ in the germline V gene. V was trimmed by 4 bases and J by 0 bases, leaving 5 bases between them. The CDR3: CASSKSSYEQYF. The CDR3 DNA follows: TGCGCCAGCAGCAAAAGCTCCTACGAGCAGTACTTC.

This clone was detected only a few times. The rearrangement links TRBV2 to TRBJ2-3; 9 bases agree with TRBD1. After removal of 6 bases from V and 3 bases from J, the junction contained 7 bases not matched to a gene. Germline V gives CDR1 SNHLY, CDR2 FYNNEI. The CDR3 consists of 15 residues. CDR3 nucleotide sequence: TGTGCCAGCAGCGCCGGGACAGGGCAAACAGATACGCAGTATTTT. Its protein product is CASSAGTGQTDTQYF. Combining the CDR3 with reference TRBV2 and TRBJ2-3 gives the whole variable domain EPEVTQTPSHQVTQMGQEVILRCVPISNHLYFYWYRQILGQKVEFLVSFYNNEISEKSEIFDDQFSVERPDGSNFTLKIRSTKLEDSAMYFCASSAGTGQTDTQYFGPGTRLTVL.

The genes are TRBV6-1 and TRBJ2-3; tentative D call: TRBD2 (5 bases). The V gene lost 2 bases and the J gene lost 3 bases, with 12 bases spanning the gap. Germline CDR1 MNHNS, CDR2 SASEGT. The length of the CDR3 is 15 residues. The CDR3 loop reads CASSEYDPGTDTQYF. In nucleotides, the CDR3 is TGTGCCAGCAGTGAATACGACCCGGGGACAGATACGCAGTATTTT.

This clone was seen only once. The chain has TRBV4-1 and TRBJ1-6; TRBD1 aligns across 7 bases. The V and J ends lost 2 bases and 6 bases, in that order; junction bases with no gene match: 7. CDR1 and CDR2 from the germline V gene are MGHRA and YSYEKL. This CDR3 contains 16 residues. CDR3 DNA sequence: TGCGCCAGCAGCCAACTAACAGGGGTTTCTAATTCACCCCTCCACTTT. It is translated as CASSQLTGVSNSPLHF.

In its sample, this clone was seen many times. V usage is TRBV13 and J usage is TRBJ2-3; D may be TRBD1 (6 bases). The V and J ends lost 5 bases and 5 bases respectively, with 11 bases between them. Germline V gene lookup returns CDR1 PRHDT and CDR2 FYEKMQ (reference sequence). The CDR3 loop spans 13 amino acids. Here the CDR3 DNA reads TGTGCCAGCAGCCGTACACAGGGAGATACGCAGTATTTT. Encoded protein: CASSRTQGDTQYF.

This chain joins TRBV29-1 and TRBJ2-7; D ambiguous. In germline, CDR1 is SQVTM, CDR2 ANQGSEA. The CDR3 has 14 residues. V dropped 6 bases and J dropped 2 bases, with 17 bases sitting between them. The CDR3 DNA follows: TGCAGCGTCCGCCGAGTGGACCCTACCTACGAGCAGTACTTC. This sequence encodes CSVRRVDPTYEQYF.

The count of this clone is one. Additional DNA sequences in this sample encode the identical CDR3. The CDR3: CASSRGLAGVNEQFF. The CDR3 DNA sequence: TGTGCCAGCAGTCGCGGACTAGCGGGAGTCAATGAGCAGTTCTTC. The V call is TRBV6-5, the J call TRBJ2-1; 13 positions agree with TRBD2. The V segment lost 5 bases and the J segment 6 bases; nucleotides outside the gene matches: 4. From germline, CDR1 is MNHEY and CDR2 SVGAGI. This CDR3 has 15 residues.

The chain joins TRBV9 to TRBJ2-3; 9 bases agree with TRBD2. J gave up 4 bases and V 2 bases, and 5 bases lay outside the gene matches. This CDR3 contains 15 residues. Looked up from germline, CDR1 is SGDLS and CDR2 is YYNGEE. This CDR3 is CASSVRGGPADTQYF. Written as DNA, the CDR3 is TGTGCCAGCAGCGTGCGGGGGGGCCCTGCAGATACGCAGTATTTT.

This chain uses TRBV5-1 with TRBJ2-5; TRBD2 matches 9 bases. Germline CDR1 and CDR2: SGHRS and YFSETQ. Trimming took 5 bases from V and 4 from J; bases not matched to a gene: 6. This CDR3 spans 14 amino acids. CDR3 residues: CASRAALAGETQYF. The CDR3 DNA is TGCGCCAGCAGGGCGGCACTAGCGGGAGAGACCCAGTACTTC.

The V gene is TRBV28, the J gene TRBJ2-3, with D possibly matching TRBD1 (6 bases). There are 13 residues in the CDR3. Germline CDR1 reads MDHEN; CDR2 reads SYDVKM. The CDR3 coding sequence is TGTGGTGCCTGGGACATCAACACAGATACGCAGTATTTT. Protein sequence: CGAWDINTDTQYF.

Only a few counts were recorded for this clone. This chain joins TRBV6-5 and TRBJ1-2; 10 nucleotides line up with TRBD1. The germline CDR1 and CDR2 sequences are MNHEY and SVGAGI. V was pared by 2 bases and J by 5 bases, with 5 bases of the junction left unmatched. This CDR3 is built from 15 residues. CDR3 residues: CASSYAPGQGYGYTF. CDR3 in DNA: TGTGCCAGCAGTTACGCGCCGGGACAGGGGTATGGCTACACCTTC.

CDR3 region: CASSLRGLFNEQFF. The CDR3 DNA follows: TGTGCCAGCAGTTTAAGGGGACTCTTCAATGAGCAGTTCTTC. The chain has TRBV27 and TRBJ2-1; D is possibly TRBD2 (6 bases). Trimming cost V 2 bases and J 6 bases, with 11 bases left between them. Looked up from germline, CDR1 is MNHEY and CDR2 is SMNVEV (reference sequence). CDR3 size: 14 residues.

This chain connects TRBV9 to TRBJ1-6; 7 nucleotides align to TRBD1. Germline CDR1 reads SGDLS; CDR2 reads YYNGEE. The CDR3 extends over 15 amino acids. V was pared by 3 bases and J by 7 bases, with 7 bases of the junction left unmatched. In nucleotides, the CDR3 is TGTGCCAGCAGCGCGACAGGGAGGTGGAATTCACCCCTCCACTTT. Its protein product is CASSATGRWNSPLHF. The variable domain in full, completed from reference TRBV9 and TRBJ1-6, reads DSGVTQTPKHLITATGQRVTLRCSPRSGDLSVYWYQQSLDQGLQFLIQYYNGEERAKGNILERFSAQQFPDLHSELNLSSLELGDSALYFCASSATGRWNSPLHFGNGTRLTVT.

V and J are TRBV5-4 and TRBJ2-7, with TRBD1 matching 9 bases. V shed 2 bases and J 1 base; nucleotides not matched to a gene: 4. Germline CDR1 and CDR2: SGHNT and YYREEE (reference sequence). The CDR3 has 15 residues. In DNA, the CDR3 is TGTGCCAGCAGCTTAAACAGGGGGCGGTCCTACGAGCAGTACTTC. Translated: CASSLNRGRSYEQYF. The full variable domain, rest sourced from reference TRBV5-4 and TRBJ2-7, is ETGVTQSPTHLIKTRGQQVTLRCSSQSGHNTVSWYQQALGQGPQFIFQYYREEENGRGNFPPRFSGLQFPNYSSELNVNALELDDSALYLCASSLNRGRSYEQYFGPGTRLTVT.

This clone occurred a few times. The chain combines TRBV11-1 with TRBJ2-7, with 9 positions matching TRBD1. The CDR3 is made up of 15 amino acids. Germline loops: CDR1 SGHAT, CDR2 FQDESV (reference sequence). The V and J ends lost 6 bases and 3 bases, in that order; junction bases with no gene match: 9. CDR3: CASSQGQGSIYEQYF. CDR3 nucleotide sequence: TGTGCCAGCAGTCAAGGACAGGGGTCAATCTACGAGCAGTACTTC.

The gene calls are TRBV7-2 and TRBJ2-1; TRBD2 matches 14 bases. CDR1 and CDR2 (germline): SGHTA, FQGNSA. CDR3 length: 15 residues. J gave up 8 bases and V 5 bases, and 5 bases lay outside the gene matches. The CDR3 DNA sequence: TGTGCCAGCAGCAGACTAGCGGGAGGGCCTGATGAGCAGTTCTTC. Protein: CASSRLAGGPDEQFF. Full variable domain (missing parts from reference TRBV7-2 and TRBJ2-1): GAGVSQSPSNKVTEKGKDVELRCDPISGHTALYWYRQSLGQGLEFLIYFQGNSAPDKSGLPSDRFSAERTGGSVSTLTIQRTQQEDSAVYLCASSRLAGGPDEQFFGPGTRLTVL.

The gene calls are TRBV7-8 and TRBJ2-7, with TRBD1 as a possible D gene (6 bases). V was cut by 1 base and J by 10 bases, with 8 bases left in between. CDR3 size: 11 residues. Germline-derived CDR1 and CDR2 are SGHVS and FQNEAQ. The CDR3 DNA reads as TGTGCCAGCAGCTTAGAACAGGGCCAGTACTTC. It translates to CASSLEQGQYF.

This sequence joins TRBV7-2 and TRBJ2-7; D is tentatively TRBD1 or TRBD2 (5 bases each). Between the trimmed V and J ends, which lost 8 bases and 3 bases, there was a span of 23 bases. CDR1 and CDR2 (germline): SGHTA, FQGNSA. The CDR3 sequence is 16 residues long. The CDR3 sequence: CASSPTWDALVYEQYF. The CDR3 nucleotides read TGTGCCAGCTCACCAACCTGGGACGCCCTGGTCTACGAGCAGTACTTC.

The chain is built from TRBV11-2 and TRBJ2-1; D might be TRBD1 (6 bases). V was clipped by 3 bases and J by 8 bases, with 17 bases between them. The CDR3 loop spans 15 amino acids. CDR1 is SGHAT, CDR2 FQNNGV, per germline. This chain's CDR3 is CASSFQTGLVDEQFF. CDR3 DNA sequence: TGTGCCAGCAGCTTCCAAACAGGGCTTGTTGATGAGCAGTTCTTC.

The V and J genes are TRBV6-1 and TRBJ2-5; 7 bases are a match to TRBD1. The ends lost 5 bases at V and 1 base at J; junction bases unmatched: 4. The CDR3 length is 14 residues. Per germline, CDR1 MNHNS and CDR2 SASEGT. DNA for the CDR3: TGTGCCAGCAGTCGACAGGGATCCCAAGAGACCCAGTACTTC. Encoded protein: CASSRQGSQETQYF.

The CDR3 DNA follows: TGTGCCATCAGTGAGGGCCGAAAACAATCTAACTATGGCTACACCTTC. This encodes CAISEGRKQSNYGYTF. The rearrangement uses TRBV10-3 and TRBJ1-2; D uncertain. Trimming cost V 2 bases and J 0 bases, with 13 bases left between them. Germline V gene lookup returns CDR1 ENHRY and CDR2 SYGVKD. The length of the CDR3 is 16 residues.

This clone was seen once. Other nucleotide sequences from this sample produce the same CDR3. The chain uses TRBV5-1 and TRBJ2-1, with unresolved D. Trimming cost V 0 bases and J 0 bases, with 10 bases left between them. The germline gives CDR1 SGHRS, CDR2 YFSETQ. The CDR3 runs 16 residues. CDR3 region: CASSLGGASSYNEQFF. The CDR3 DNA follows: TGCGCCAGCAGCTTGGGGGGTGCCAGCTCCTACAATGAGCAGTTCTTC.

A remark on this clone: The sample carries other DNA sequences with the same CDR3. J is TRBJ2-3 and V is TRBV2; TRBD2 aligns across 9 bases. The junction had 4 bases not matched to a gene; V was cut back by 3 bases and J by 3 bases. The CDR3 is made up of 15 amino acids. Germline loops: CDR1 SNHLY, CDR2 FYNNEI. The CDR3 loop is CASSEGLAGTDTQYF. The CDR3 bases are TGTGCCAGCAGTGAGGGGCTAGCGGGAACAGATACGCAGTATTTT.

V is TRBV30 and J is TRBJ1-4, with TRBD1 as a possible D gene (5 bases). The germline gives CDR1 GTSNPN, CDR2 SVGIG (reference sequence). The V end was cut by 2 bases, the J end by 5 bases, with 15 bases between. This CDR3 is 15 amino acids long. The DNA of the CDR3 is TGTGCCTGGAGTTTTAGCGGGGCAGGGAATGAAAAACTGTTTTTT. Translation gives CAWSFSGAGNEKLFF.